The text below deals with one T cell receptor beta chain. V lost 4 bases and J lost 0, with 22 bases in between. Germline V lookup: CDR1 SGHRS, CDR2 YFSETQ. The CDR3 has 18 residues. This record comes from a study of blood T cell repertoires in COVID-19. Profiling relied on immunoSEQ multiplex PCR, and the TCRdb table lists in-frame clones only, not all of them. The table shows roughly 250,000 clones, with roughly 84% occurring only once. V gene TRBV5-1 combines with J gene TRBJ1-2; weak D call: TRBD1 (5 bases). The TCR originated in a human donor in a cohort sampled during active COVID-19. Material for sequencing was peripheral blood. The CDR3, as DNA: TGCGCCAGCAGCCCACAGGTGCCAGCCTACAGGACTAACTATGGCTACACCTTC. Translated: CASSPQVPAYRTNYGYTF.